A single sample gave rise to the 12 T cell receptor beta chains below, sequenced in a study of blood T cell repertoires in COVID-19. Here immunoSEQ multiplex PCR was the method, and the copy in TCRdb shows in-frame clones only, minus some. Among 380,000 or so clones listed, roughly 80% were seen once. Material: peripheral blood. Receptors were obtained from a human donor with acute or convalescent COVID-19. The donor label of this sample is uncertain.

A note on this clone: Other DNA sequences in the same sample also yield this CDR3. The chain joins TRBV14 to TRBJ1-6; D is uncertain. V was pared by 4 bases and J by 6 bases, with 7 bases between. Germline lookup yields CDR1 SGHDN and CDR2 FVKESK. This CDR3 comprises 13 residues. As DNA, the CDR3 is TGTGCCAGCAGCCTGTCACTTAATTCACCCCTCCACTTT. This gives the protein CASSLSLNSPLHF.

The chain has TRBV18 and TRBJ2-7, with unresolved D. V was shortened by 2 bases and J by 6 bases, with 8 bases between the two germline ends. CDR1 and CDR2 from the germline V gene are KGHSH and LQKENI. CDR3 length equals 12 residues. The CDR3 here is CASSPSIGEQYF. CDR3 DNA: TGTGCCAGCTCACCAAGCATCGGCGAGCAGTACTTC.

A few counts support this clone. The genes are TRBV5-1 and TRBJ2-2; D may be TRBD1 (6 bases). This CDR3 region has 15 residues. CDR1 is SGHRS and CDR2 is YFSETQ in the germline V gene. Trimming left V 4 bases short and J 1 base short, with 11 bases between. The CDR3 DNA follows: TGCGCCAGCAGCGTCCAGGACAGGAACACCGGGGAGCTGTTTTTT. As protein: CASSVQDRNTGELFF.

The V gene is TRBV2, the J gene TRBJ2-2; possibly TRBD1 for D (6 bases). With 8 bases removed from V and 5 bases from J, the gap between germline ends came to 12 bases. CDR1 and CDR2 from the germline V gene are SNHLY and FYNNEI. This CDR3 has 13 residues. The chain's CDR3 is CASHRVVTGELFF. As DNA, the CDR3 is TGTGCCAGCCACAGGGTTGTAACCGGGGAGCTGTTTTTT.

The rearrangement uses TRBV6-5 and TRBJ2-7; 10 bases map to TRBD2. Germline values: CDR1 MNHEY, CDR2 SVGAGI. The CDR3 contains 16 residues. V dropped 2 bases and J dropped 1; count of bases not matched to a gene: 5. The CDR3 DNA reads TGTGCCAGCAGTTACCGGGGACTAGCGAAGTCCTACGAGCAGTACTTC. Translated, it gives CASSYRGLAKSYEQYF.

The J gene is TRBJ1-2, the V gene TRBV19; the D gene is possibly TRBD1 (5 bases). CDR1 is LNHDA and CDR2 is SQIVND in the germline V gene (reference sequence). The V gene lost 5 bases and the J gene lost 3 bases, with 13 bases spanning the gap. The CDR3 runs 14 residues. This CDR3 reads CASSARDWYYGYTF. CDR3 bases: TGTGCCAGTAGTGCAAGGGACTGGTACTATGGCTACACCTTC.

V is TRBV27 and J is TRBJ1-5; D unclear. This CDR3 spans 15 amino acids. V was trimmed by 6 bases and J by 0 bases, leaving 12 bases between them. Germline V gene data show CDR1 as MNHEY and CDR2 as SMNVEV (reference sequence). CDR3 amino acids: CASSSTRYSNQPQHF. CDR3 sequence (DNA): TGTGCCAGCAGCTCAACACGATATAGCAATCAGCCCCAGCATTTT.

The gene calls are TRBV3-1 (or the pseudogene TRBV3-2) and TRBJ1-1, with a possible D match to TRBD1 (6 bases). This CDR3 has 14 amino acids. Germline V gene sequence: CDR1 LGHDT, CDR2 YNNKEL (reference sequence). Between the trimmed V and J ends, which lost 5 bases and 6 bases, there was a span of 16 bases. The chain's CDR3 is CASSSQGWIAEAFF. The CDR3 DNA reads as TGTGCCAGCAGCTCACAGGGATGGATCGCTGAAGCTTTCTTT.

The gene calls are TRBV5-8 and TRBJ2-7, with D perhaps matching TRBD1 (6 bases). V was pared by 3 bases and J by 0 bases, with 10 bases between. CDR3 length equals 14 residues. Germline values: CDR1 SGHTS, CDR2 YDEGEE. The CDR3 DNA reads TGTGCCAGCAGCTGGGACATTGACTCCTACGAGCAGTACTTC. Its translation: CASSWDIDSYEQYF.

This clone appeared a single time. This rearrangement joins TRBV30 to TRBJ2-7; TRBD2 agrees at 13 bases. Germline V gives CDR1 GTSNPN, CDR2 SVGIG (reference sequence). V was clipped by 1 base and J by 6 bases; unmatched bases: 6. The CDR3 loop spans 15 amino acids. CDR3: CAWSGLAGGRGEQYF. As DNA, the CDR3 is TGTGCCTGGAGTGGACTAGCGGGAGGACGAGGCGAGCAGTACTTC.

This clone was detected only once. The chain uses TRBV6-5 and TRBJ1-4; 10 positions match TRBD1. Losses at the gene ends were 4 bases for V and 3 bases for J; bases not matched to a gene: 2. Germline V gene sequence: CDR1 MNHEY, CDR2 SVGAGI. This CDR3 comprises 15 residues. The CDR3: CASSSDRGPNEKLFF. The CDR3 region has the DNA TGTGCCAGCAGTTCCGACAGGGGGCCTAATGAAAAACTGTTTTTT.

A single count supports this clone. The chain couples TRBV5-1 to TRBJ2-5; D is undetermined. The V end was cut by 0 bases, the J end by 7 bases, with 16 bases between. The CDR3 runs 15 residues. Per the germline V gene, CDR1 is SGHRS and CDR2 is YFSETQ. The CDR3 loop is CASSLGSSNLATQYF. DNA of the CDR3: TGCGCCAGCAGCTTGGGGTCTAGTAATCTGGCGACCCAGTACTTC.